This T cell receptor (beta chain) originates from a study of T-cell reconstitution after alpha-beta-depleted transplantation in children (dated by TCRdb to 2016 to 2017). With respect to the entire study: Using TCR repertoire profiling, the study quantitatively followed how T-cell immune reconstitution unfolded in children after TCRalphabeta/CD19-depleted allogeneic hematopoietic cell transplantation.

Study-wide conclusions, independent of this receptor: The apparently early alphabetaT-cell count recovery about two months after transplant was reportedly dependent on only several hundred rapidly expanded clones derived from non-depleted graft cells. Over the following months the frequencies of hyperexpanded clones went down, and after one year T-cell counts and TCRbeta diversity were mostly credited to newly produced T cells. In some patients, high TCRbeta diversity at day 60 was attributed to recipient T cells and intrathymic progenitors that had survived conditioning.

Taken with the paper, the label for treatment or condition translates to: allogeneic hematopoietic cell transplantation with graft depleted of TCRalphabeta T cells and CD19 B cells. TCRalphabeta/CD19-depleted allogeneic hematopoietic cell grafts were given to the transplant recipients, all of whom were children. Ten or more counts support this clonotype. Its antigen target is currently unknown. No clone much larger than this one lies a single base away; base qualities are absent. The receptor library was made with PCR. Sequencing took place on an Illumina HiSeq 2500. To normalize quantification of the TCRbeta repertoire, the TCR libraries were built with molecular barcoding that relied on unique molecular identifiers. TCRdb reanalyzed the raw reads on its own, using fastp at Q25 for trimming and MiXCR for clone calling, and kept in-frame beta chains. Identical CDR3 protein sequences are pooled into one entry, listed with their most common genes and DNA. Here the sample has around 15,000 distinct CDR3 sequences; 4.5% to 5.5% occur a single time. The ten most abundant clones make up less than 7% of the sample.

CDR1 DFQATT and CDR2 SNEGSKA were looked up in the germline V gene (reference sequence). V is shortened by 5 bases, J by 6 bases, and the region joining them spans 14 bases. The CDR3 measures 13 amino acids from cysteine to phenylalanine. The kept DNA is CDR3 alone, 39 bases in frame from the first base. The sequence joins TRBV20-1 to TRBJ1-5; a tentative D call is TRBD1 (5 bases match). Material: PBMCs, obtained before TCRalphabeta/CD19-depleted stem cell transplant. This sequence was found in a boy younger than 18 with acute lymphoblastic leukemia, due to receive a stem cell transplant. In nucleotide form, the sequence is TGCAGTGCTGGGGTTTCTGGGGGTCAGCCCCAGCATTTT. Translated, it reads CSAGVSGGQPQHF.